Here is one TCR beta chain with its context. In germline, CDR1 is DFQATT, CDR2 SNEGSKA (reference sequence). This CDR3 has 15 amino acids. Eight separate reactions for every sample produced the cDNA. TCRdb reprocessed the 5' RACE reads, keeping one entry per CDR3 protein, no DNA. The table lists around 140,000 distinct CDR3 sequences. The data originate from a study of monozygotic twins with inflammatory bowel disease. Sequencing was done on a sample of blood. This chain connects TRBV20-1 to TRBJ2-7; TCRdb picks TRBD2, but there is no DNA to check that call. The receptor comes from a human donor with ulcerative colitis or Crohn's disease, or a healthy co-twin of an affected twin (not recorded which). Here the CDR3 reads CSAELTSGPPGEQYF.